The 25 T cell receptor beta chains below were found in one sample sequenced in a study of CD8+ T cells in alopecia areata. Researchers gathered lesional scalp punch biopsies and peripheral blood from patients with alopecia areata. Extraction of RNA preceded its reverse transcription into cDNA, which served as the sequencing template. Profiled with immunoSEQ multiplex PCR; TCRdb holds only in-frame clones, not every one. There are some 13,000 clones in the sample; more than 50% occur only once, and 20% to 25% lies in the top ten. The sequenced sample consisted of skin. All receptors derive from a human donor with alopecia areata.

The CDR3 spells CASSYGGNTEAFF. In DNA, the CDR3 is TGTGCCAGCAGTTACGGGGGGAACACTGAAGCTTTCTTT. The V and J genes are TRBV6-6 and TRBJ1-1; maybe TRBD1 (5 bases). The CDR3 loop spans 13 amino acids. CDR1 and CDR2 (germline): MNHNY, SVGAGI (reference sequence). V was pared by 2 bases and J by 1 base, with 5 bases between.

V usage is TRBV21-1 and J usage is TRBJ2-7; TRBD2 is taken as the D call from the table, unchecked against the DNA. TRBV21-1 is a pseudogene. The CDR3 totals 16 residues. CDR3 protein: CASSTRRGTSGYEQYF. CDR3 coding DNA: TGTGCCAGCAGCACCAGACGGGGGACTAGCGGATACGAGCAGTACTTC.

There are a few counts of this clone. Additional DNA sequences in this sample encode the identical CDR3. The chain uses TRBV4-2 and TRBJ2-4; 16 nucleotides agree with TRBD2. Losses at the gene ends were 0 bases for V and 0 bases for J; bases not matched to a gene: 2. CDR3 length: 19 residues. Germline V gives CDR1 LGHNA, CDR2 YNFKEQ. Here the CDR3 DNA reads TGTGCCAGCAGCCAAGAGGGACTAGCGGGAGGGCTAGCCAAAAACATTCAGTACTTC. Protein: CASSQEGLAGGLAKNIQYF.

V gene TRBV7-2 combines with J gene TRBJ2-2, with no clear D. This CDR3 has 14 residues. Trimming cost V 4 bases and J 4 bases, with 10 bases left between them. Per the germline V gene, CDR1 is SGHTA and CDR2 is FQGNSA. This CDR3 reads CASSSQPPTGELFF. CDR3 nucleotides: TGTGCCAGCAGCTCCCAGCCCCCCACCGGGGAGCTGTTTTTT.

The chain couples TRBV4-3 to TRBJ2-1, with unresolved D. Germline V gene lookup returns CDR1 LGHNA and CDR2 YSLEER. With 1 base removed from V and 8 bases from J, the gap between germline ends came to 15 bases. The CDR3 is made up of 15 amino acids. The DNA for the CDR3 is TGCGCCAGCAGCCAAGCGCTAGTTCGGACCGATGAGCAGTTCTTC. This encodes CASSQALVRTDEQFF.

The chain joins TRBV19 to TRBJ1-5; 7 bases agree with TRBD1. With V trimmed by 4 bases and J by 4 bases, 13 bases remained unmatched. Germline CDR1 reads LNHDA; CDR2 reads SQIVND (reference sequence). The CDR3 loop spans 17 amino acids. CDR3 sequence (DNA): TGTGCCAGTAGTACCGGAGGACAGGCAAAGTGGAATCAGCCCCAGCATTTT. This encodes CASSTGGQAKWNQPQHF.

The V and J genes are TRBV29-1 and TRBJ2-6; D may be TRBD2 (6 bases). The CDR3 length is 16 residues. The V end was cut by 4 bases, the J end by 1 base, with 14 bases between. Germline lookup yields CDR1 SQVTM and CDR2 ANQGSEA. CDR3 in amino acids: CSVVLWGESGANVLTF. The CDR3 nucleotides are TGCAGCGTTGTTTTGTGGGGGGAATCTGGGGCCAACGTCCTGACTTTC. The full variable domain, with the rest looked up from reference TRBV29-1 and TRBJ2-6, is SAVISQKPSRDICQRGTSLTIQCQVDSQVTMMFWYRQQPGQSLTLIATANQGSEATYESGFVIDKFPISRPNLTFSTLTVSNMSPEDSSIYLCSVVLWGESGANVLTFGAGSRLTVL.

The DNA of the CDR3 is TGTGCCAGCAGTGAAGAGGGGGGGCCTCGGAGGACTGAAGCTTTCTTT. This gives the protein CASSEEGGPRRTEAFF. This chain connects TRBV2 to TRBJ1-1; D possibly corresponds to TRBD1 (6 bases). CDR3 length: 16 amino acids. CDR1 is SNHLY, CDR2 FYNNEI, per germline. V was pared by 1 base and J by 5 bases, with 17 bases between. The full variable domain, with the rest looked up from reference TRBV2 and TRBJ1-1, is EPEVTQTPSHQVTQMGQEVILRCVPISNHLYFYWYRQILGQKVEFLVSFYNNEISEKSEIFDDQFSVERPDGSNFTLKIRSTKLEDSAMYFCASSEEGGPRRTEAFFGQGTRLTVV.

The table lists this clone with a few counts. The genes are TRBV7-9 and TRBJ2-1; D gene uncertain. The CDR3 contains 12 residues. V dropped 3 bases and J dropped 9 bases, with 9 bases sitting between them. Germline V gene sequence: CDR1 SEHNR, CDR2 FQNEAQ (reference sequence). The chain's CDR3 is CASSFSNSEQFF. In nucleotides, the CDR3 is TGTGCCAGCAGCTTTTCGAATTCTGAGCAGTTCTTC.

V usage is TRBV5-4 and J usage is TRBJ1-1, with 9 bases matching TRBD1. The germline V gene encodes CDR1 SGHNT and CDR2 YYREEE (reference sequence). The V and J ends lost 0 bases and 2 bases, in that order; junction bases with no gene match: 2. There are 15 residues in the CDR3. As DNA, the CDR3 is TGTGCCAGCAGCTTGGGGGGACAGGGAAACACTGAAGCTTTCTTT. Residues: CASSLGGQGNTEAFF.

There are a few counts of this clone. This chain links TRBV27 with TRBJ1-1; 7 bases map to TRBD1. Per the germline V gene, CDR1 is MNHEY and CDR2 is SMNVEV (reference sequence). The CDR3 runs 16 residues. Trimming at V came to 3 bases and at J to 4 bases, leaving 11 bases not matched to a gene. The CDR3 nucleotides read TGTGCCAGCAGTTTCACAGGGGTCTTATGGGCCACTGAAGCTTTCTTT. Residues: CASSFTGVLWATEAFF.

In its sample, this clone was seen a few times. The likely explanation is a read error, given a far larger clone one base away. This same CDR3 is encoded by further DNA sequences in the sample. V gene TRBV4-1 combines with J gene TRBJ2-5; D uncertain. The CDR3 totals 15 residues. V gave up 4 bases and J gave up 5 bases, with 17 bases separating them. From germline, CDR1 is MGHRA and CDR2 YSYEKL. The CDR3 spells CASSPGRRPEETQYF. DNA for the CDR3: TGCGCCAGCAGCCCCGGCAGAAGGCCGGAGGAGACCCAGTACTTC.

V usage is TRBV9 and J usage is TRBJ2-2; D is unclear. The CDR3 runs to 12 residues. The V gene's germline CDR1 is SGDLS and CDR2 YYNGEE. Between the trimmed V and J ends, which lost 0 bases and 3 bases, there was a span of 0 bases. CDR3 sequence reads: CASSVDTGELFF. The CDR3 nucleotides read TGTGCCAGCAGCGTAGACACCGGGGAGCTGTTTTTT.

This clone has a handful of counts. This rearrangement joins TRBV12-5 to TRBJ2-1, with D unclear. This CDR3 contains 12 residues. Germline-derived CDR1 and CDR2 are LGHNT and FRNRAP. The ends were cut back, 2 bases at V and 6 bases at J, with 5 bases in the middle. CDR3 DNA: TGTGCTAGTGGTTTGTTGGGCAATGAGCAGTTCTTC. It codes for CASGLLGNEQFF.

By share of the sample, this clone is medium-sized. The chain is built from TRBV5-1 and TRBJ1-1, with a tentative D call TRBD1 (6 bases). Deletions cut 4 bases from V and 4 bases from J, with 14 bases between. The CDR3 extends over 14 amino acids. Germline V CDR1 and CDR2: SGHRS, YFSETQ. The DNA of the CDR3 is TGCGCCAGCAGCCGGTCAGGGGACTTCACTGAAGCTTTCTTT. Translation: CASSRSGDFTEAFF.

In its sample, this clone was seen a few times. The chain carries TRBV9 and TRBJ1-2; maybe TRBD1 (6 bases). V lost 0 bases and J lost 7, with 19 bases in between. The CDR3 has 16 residues. Germline CDR1 SGDLS, CDR2 YYNGEE. CDR3 nucleotide sequence: TGTGCCAGCAGCGTAGGTGCGACAGGTAAAGGGAGTGGCTACACCTTC. It encodes CASSVGATGKGSGYTF.

This chain connects TRBV12-5 to TRBJ2-1; tentatively, D is TRBD1 or TRBD2 (6 bases each). V lost 7 bases, J lost 2 bases, and 18 bases lay in between. The CDR3 contains 16 residues. Germline CDR1 is LGHNT and CDR2 is FRNRAP. The CDR3 here is CASVSGAGNTYNEQFF. DNA for the CDR3: TGTGCTAGTGTCTCGGGGGCGGGGAATACCTACAATGAGCAGTTCTTC.

This sequence joins TRBV7-9 and TRBJ2-1; 8 bases align to TRBD1. Trimming removed 7 bases from V and 12 bases from J; junction bases left unmatched: 23. Germline V gene lookup returns CDR1 SEHNR and CDR2 FQNEAQ (reference sequence). The length of the CDR3 is 17 residues. The CDR3 loop is CASTLNPLGTGPRGQFF. The CDR3 DNA follows: TGTGCCAGCACACTGAACCCTCTTGGGACAGGCCCGAGGGGGCAGTTCTTC. Together with reference TRBV7-9 and TRBJ2-1, the CDR3 gives the full variable domain: DTGVSQNPRHKITKRGQNVTFRCDPISEHNRLYWYRQTLGQGPEFLTYFQNEAQLEKSRLLSDRFSAERPKGSFSTLEIQRTEQGDSAMYLCASTLNPLGTGPRGQFFGPGTRLTVL.

The gene calls are TRBV7-9 and TRBJ2-7, with 9 bases lining up with TRBD1. V shed 10 bases and J 4 bases; nucleotides not matched to a gene: 14. This CDR3 is 15 amino acids long. CDR1 is SEHNR and CDR2 is FQNEAQ in the germline V gene (reference sequence). DNA of the CDR3: TGTGCCACCACGGCCCCGACAGGGGGGGATTACGAGCAGTACTTC. Translated, it gives CATTAPTGGDYEQYF.

This clone has more than one count but fewer than ten. The rearrangement uses TRBV5-4 and TRBJ2-5, with a weak D call TRBD1 (5 bases). Germline V gene data show CDR1 as SGHNT and CDR2 as YYREEE (reference sequence). The CDR3 has 14 residues. V was cut by 2 bases and J by 2 bases, with 10 bases left in between. CDR3 loop: CASSLAQGQETQYF. In DNA form, the CDR3 reads TGTGCCAGCAGCTTAGCGCAGGGACAAGAGACCCAGTACTTC.

The chain has TRBV7-9 and TRBJ2-7; D possibly uses TRBD1 or TRBD2 (7 bases each). The CDR3 is 14 residues long. With 5 bases removed from V and 1 base from J, the gap between germline ends came to 12 bases. Per the germline V gene, CDR1 is SEHNR and CDR2 is FQNEAQ (reference sequence). The CDR3 bases are TGTGCCAGCAGCGCAGGGGGGGTATCCTACGAGCAGTACTTC. This codes for CASSAGGVSYEQYF.

The chain uses TRBV13 and TRBJ2-1; tentatively, D is TRBD2 (6 bases). Germline V gene sequence: CDR1 PRHDT, CDR2 FYEKMQ (reference sequence). CDR3 length: 16 amino acids. V shed 2 bases and J shed 2 bases, with 13 bases lying between them. In nucleotides, the CDR3 is TGTGCCAGCAGCTTAAACGGGGCGGGGACCTACAATGAGCAGTTCTTC. This codes for CASSLNGAGTYNEQFF.

This clone was counted only a few times. The chain employs TRBV29-1 and TRBJ2-1; a possible D gene is TRBD2 (5 bases). The V end was cut by 6 bases, the J end by 5 bases, with 14 bases between. The CDR3 is 13 residues long. The V gene's germline CDR1 is SQVTM and CDR2 ANQGSEA. The CDR3 sequence: CSVAFRADNEQFF. The CDR3 bases are TGCAGCGTCGCCTTCCGAGCGGACAATGAGCAGTTCTTC.

V is TRBV5-1 and J is TRBJ2-3; 9 nucleotides line up with TRBD2. The CDR3 extends over 18 amino acids. The germline V gene has CDR1 SGHRS and CDR2 YFSETQ. With 0 bases clipped from V and 2 bases from J, the junction kept 10 bases outside the gene matches. Here the CDR3 reads CASSLAVTSGKTTDTQYF. CDR3 sequence (DNA): TGCGCCAGCAGCTTGGCCGTGACTAGCGGAAAAACCACAGATACGCAGTATTTT. Supplemented by reference TRBV5-1 and TRBJ2-3, the full variable domain reads KAGVTQTPRYLIKTRGQQVTLSCSPISGHRSVSWYQQTPGQGLQFLFEYFSETQRNKGNFPGRFSGRQFSNSRSEMNVSTLELGDSALYLCASSLAVTSGKTTDTQYFGPGTRLTVL.

The chain links TRBV19 to TRBJ2-7; 7 bases line up with TRBD1. The CDR3 extends over 15 amino acids. V shed 2 bases and J 1 base; nucleotides not matched to a gene: 5. The germline V gene encodes CDR1 LNHDA and CDR2 SQIVND (reference sequence). The CDR3 protein is CASSIIAGGSYEQYF. As DNA, the CDR3 is TGTGCCAGTAGTATAATAGCAGGGGGTTCCTACGAGCAGTACTTC.